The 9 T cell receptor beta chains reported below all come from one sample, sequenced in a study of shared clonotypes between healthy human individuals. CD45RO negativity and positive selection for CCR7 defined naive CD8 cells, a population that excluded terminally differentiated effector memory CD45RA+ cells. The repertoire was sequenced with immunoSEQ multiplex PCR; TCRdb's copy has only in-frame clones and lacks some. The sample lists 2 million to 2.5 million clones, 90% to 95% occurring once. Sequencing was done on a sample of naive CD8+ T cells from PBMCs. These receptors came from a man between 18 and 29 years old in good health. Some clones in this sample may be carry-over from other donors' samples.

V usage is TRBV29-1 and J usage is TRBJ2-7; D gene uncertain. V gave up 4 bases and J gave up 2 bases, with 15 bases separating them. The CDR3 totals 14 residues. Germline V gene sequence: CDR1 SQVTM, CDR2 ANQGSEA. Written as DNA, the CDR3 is TGCAGCGTTGCGTTCTCGGCAGGCCCCTACGAGCAGTACTTC. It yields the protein CSVAFSAGPYEQYF.

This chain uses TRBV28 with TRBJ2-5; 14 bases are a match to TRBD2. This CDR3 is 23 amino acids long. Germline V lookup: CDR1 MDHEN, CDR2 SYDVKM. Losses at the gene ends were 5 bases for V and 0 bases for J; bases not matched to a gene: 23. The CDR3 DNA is TGTGCCAGCAGTCCCGAACCCCTTGGGACTAGCGGGAGTTGGGCTGCGTACCAAGAGACCCAGTACTTC. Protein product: CASSPEPLGTSGSWAAYQETQYF.

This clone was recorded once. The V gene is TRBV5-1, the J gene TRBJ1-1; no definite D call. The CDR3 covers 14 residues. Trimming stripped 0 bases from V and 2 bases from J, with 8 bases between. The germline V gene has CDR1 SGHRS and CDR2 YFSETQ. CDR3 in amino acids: CASSLVAENTEAFF. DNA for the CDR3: TGCGCCAGCAGCTTGGTGGCAGAAAACACTGAAGCTTTCTTT.

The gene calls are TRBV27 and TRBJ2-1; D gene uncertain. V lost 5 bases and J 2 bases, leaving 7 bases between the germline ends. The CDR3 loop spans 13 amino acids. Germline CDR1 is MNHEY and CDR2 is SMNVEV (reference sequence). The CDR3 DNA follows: TGTGCCAGCAGTCCCCAACCCTACAATGAGCAGTTCTTC. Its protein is CASSPQPYNEQFF.

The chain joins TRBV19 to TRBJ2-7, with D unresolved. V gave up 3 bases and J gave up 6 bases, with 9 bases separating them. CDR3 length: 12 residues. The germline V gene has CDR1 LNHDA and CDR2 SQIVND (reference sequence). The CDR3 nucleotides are TGTGCCAGTAGTATGGGCGGCCTCGAGCAGTACTTC. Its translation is CASSMGGLEQYF. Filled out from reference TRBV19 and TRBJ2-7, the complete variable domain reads DGGITQSPKYLFRKEGQNVTLSCEQNLNHDAMYWYRQDPGQGLRLIYYSQIVNDFQKGDIAEGYSVSREKKESFPLTVTSAQKNPTAFYLCASSMGGLEQYFGPGTRLTVT.

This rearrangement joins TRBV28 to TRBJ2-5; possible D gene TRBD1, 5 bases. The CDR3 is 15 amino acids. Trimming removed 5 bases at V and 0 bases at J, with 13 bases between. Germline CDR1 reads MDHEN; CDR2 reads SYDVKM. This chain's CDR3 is CASSPKTAYQETQYF. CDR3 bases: TGTGCCAGCAGTCCAAAGACAGCGTACCAAGAGACCCAGTACTTC.

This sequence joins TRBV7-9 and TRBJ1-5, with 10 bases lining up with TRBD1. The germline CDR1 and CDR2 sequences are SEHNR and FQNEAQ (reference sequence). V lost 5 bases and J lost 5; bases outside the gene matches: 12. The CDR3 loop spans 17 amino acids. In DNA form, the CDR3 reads TGTGCCAGCAGCACCTATTCCCCGACAGGGGGCCATCAGCCCCAGCATTTT. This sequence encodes CASSTYSPTGGHQPQHF.

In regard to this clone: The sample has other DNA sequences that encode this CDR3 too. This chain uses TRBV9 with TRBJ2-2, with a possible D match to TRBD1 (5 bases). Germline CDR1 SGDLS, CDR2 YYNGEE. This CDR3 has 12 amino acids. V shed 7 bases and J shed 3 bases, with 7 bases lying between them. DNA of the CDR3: TGTGCCAGCCGCAGGGACACCGGGGAGCTGTTTTTT. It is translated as CASRRDTGELFF. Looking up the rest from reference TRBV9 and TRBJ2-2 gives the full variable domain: DSGVTQTPKHLITATGQRVTLRCSPRSGDLSVYWYQQSLDQGLQFLIQYYNGEERAKGNILERFSAQQFPDLHSELNLSSLELGDSALYFCASRRDTGELFFGEGSRLTVL.

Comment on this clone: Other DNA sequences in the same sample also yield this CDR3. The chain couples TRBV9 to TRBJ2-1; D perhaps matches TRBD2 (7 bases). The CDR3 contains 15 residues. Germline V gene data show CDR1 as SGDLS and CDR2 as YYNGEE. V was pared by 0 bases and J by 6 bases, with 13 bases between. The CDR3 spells CASSVGGGTTNEQFF. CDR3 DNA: TGTGCCAGCAGCGTAGGGGGGGGCACGACCAATGAGCAGTTCTTC.